This T cell receptor beta chain was sequenced in a study of tissue T cells after allogeneic stem cell transplantation. Method: immunoSEQ multiplex PCR; TCRdb's copy keeps in-frame clones and lacks some. The repertoire has under 9,000 clones, roughly half of them found once; the top ten carry about 12%. Time point defined: mouse harvest day 7 after allogeneic transplant. Tail vein injection delivered 10^7 T-cell-depleted bone marrow cells and 10^6 splenic CD5+ T cells. This clone was recorded a few times. Gene names refer to mouse genes. This sequence originates from a female BALB/c mouse given C57BL/6 T cells with graft-versus-host disease after an allogeneic hematopoietic cell transplant. The material sequenced was lymph node tissue.

CDR3: CTCSAQSSYEQYF. The DNA read from the CDR3 is TGCACCTGCAGTGCGCAGAGCTCCTATGAACAGTAC. The V call is TRBV1, the J call TRBJ2-7; D remains ambiguous. The missing CDR3 end, 1 residue past where the read stops, is filled in from the germline J gene. The germline V gene has CDR1 NSQYPW and CDR2 LRSPGD (reference sequence). V lost 3 bases and J 0 bases, leaving 6 bases between the germline ends. The CDR3 sequence is 13 residues long.